These 27 T cell receptor beta chains were sequenced from one sample in a study of cytomegalovirus exposure and HLA in healthy donors. A multiplex PCR was run with 60 Vbeta primers and 13 Jbeta primers. Profiled with immunoSEQ multiplex PCR; TCRdb holds only in-frame clones, not every one. Among about 160,000 clones, roughly 80% were seen once, and the ten largest hold about 9.5%. Source material: PBMCs. These receptors came from a man between 18 and 35 years old in good health and CMV-seropositive.

The chain employs TRBV7-9 and TRBJ1-5; no firm D call. Deletions cut 1 base from V and 0 bases from J, with 7 bases between. The CDR3 covers 15 residues. Germline CDR1 SEHNR, CDR2 FQNEAQ (reference sequence). CDR3 sequence: CASSLDSHSNQPQHF. The CDR3 coding sequence is TGTGCCAGCAGCTTAGACAGTCATAGCAATCAGCCCCAGCATTTT.

This sequence joins TRBV6-1 and TRBJ1-2, with D possibly being TRBD1 (6 bases). This CDR3 has 14 amino acids. The germline V and J ends were trimmed by 1 base and 4 bases, with 10 bases remaining between them. Germline CDR1 MNHNS, CDR2 SASEGT. CDR3 sequence (DNA): TGTGCCAGCAGTGAAGACAGGGAACTCTATGGCTACACCTTC. This encodes CASSEDRELYGYTF.

The table lists this clone with a few counts. This chain connects TRBV27 to TRBJ1-5, with D possibly being TRBD1 (6 bases). The CDR3 is 15 amino acids. Trimming cost V 4 bases and J 6 bases, with 16 bases left between them. The germline gives CDR1 MNHEY, CDR2 SMNVEV (reference sequence). CDR3 region: CASSYGRGATQPQHF. The CDR3 coding sequence is TGTGCCAGCAGTTACGGTCGGGGGGCGACTCAGCCCCAGCATTTT.

The V gene is TRBV9, the J gene TRBJ2-7, with TRBD2 identical over 8 bases. Unmatched junction bases numbered 8, after V lost 3 bases and J lost 3 bases. Germline-derived CDR1 and CDR2 are SGDLS and YYNGEE. This CDR3 has 15 amino acids. The DNA for the CDR3 is TGTGCCAGCAGCGCCGGTAGCGGGACCGACTACGAGCAGTACTTC. This gives the protein CASSAGSGTDYEQYF.

This chain joins TRBV4-3 and TRBJ2-3, with TRBD2 as a possible D gene (5 bases). There are 15 residues in the CDR3. CDR1 is LGHNA, CDR2 YSLEER, per germline. Deletions cut 3 bases from V and 6 bases from J, with 16 bases between. As DNA, the CDR3 is TGCGCCAGCAGCCAGGCCGGGAACGACCGGGATACGCAGTATTTT. Translation gives CASSQAGNDRDTQYF.

The CDR3 spells CAGDGTSLINEQFF. In DNA, the CDR3 is TGTGCCGGCGACGGGACTAGTCTTATCAATGAGCAGTTCTTC. This chain uses TRBV30 with TRBJ2-1; TRBD2 aligns across 8 bases. Germline assignment: CDR1 GTSNPN and CDR2 SVGIG (reference sequence). This CDR3 is 14 amino acids long. The junction had 12 bases not matched to a gene; V was cut back by 8 bases and J by 6 bases.

The V gene is TRBV6-1, the J gene TRBJ1-4; D perhaps matches TRBD1 (5 bases). The germline gives CDR1 MNHNS, CDR2 SASEGT. There are 13 residues in the CDR3. Trimming removed 10 bases at V and 3 bases at J, with 12 bases between. This CDR3 reads CATRGGSNEKLFF. The CDR3 bases are TGTGCCACTCGGGGGGGTTCTAATGAAAAACTGTTTTTT.

The V and J genes are TRBV6-1 and TRBJ1-5, with D possibly TRBD1 on 5 matching bases. This CDR3 has 14 amino acids. V lost 5 bases and J 11 bases, leaving 19 bases between the germline ends. Germline CDR1 MNHNS, CDR2 SASEGT. CDR3 residues: CASSSGAREAAQHF. In DNA form, the CDR3 reads TGTGCCAGCAGTAGCGGGGCCCGAGAGGCGGCCCAGCATTTT.

The V and J genes are TRBV5-1 and TRBJ1-1, with 10 bases aligning to TRBD1. V trimming: 0 bases; J trimming: 5 bases; junction bases outside the gene matches: 4. This CDR3 has 15 residues. Germline lookup yields CDR1 SGHRS and CDR2 YFSETQ. The CDR3 sequence: CASSLGGQGRTEAFF. The DNA for the CDR3 is TGCGCCAGCAGCTTGGGGGGACAGGGGAGGACTGAAGCTTTCTTT.

The chain is built from TRBV2 and TRBJ1-1; D ambiguous. CDR1 is SNHLY, CDR2 FYNNEI, per germline. This CDR3 spans 13 amino acids. V was clipped by 4 bases and J by 0 bases, with 6 bases between them. CDR3 region: CASSGHMNTEAFF. The CDR3 region has the DNA TGTGCCAGCAGTGGACATATGAACACTGAAGCTTTCTTT. The entire variable domain, with the rest obtained from reference TRBV2 and TRBJ1-1, is as follows: EPEVTQTPSHQVTQMGQEVILRCVPISNHLYFYWYRQILGQKVEFLVSFYNNEISEKSEIFDDQFSVERPDGSNFTLKIRSTKLEDSAMYFCASSGHMNTEAFFGQGTRLTVV.

This chain joins TRBV13 and TRBJ2-7; 7 bases line up with TRBD1. Losses at the gene ends were 5 bases for V and 5 bases for J; bases not matched to a gene: 9. The CDR3 spans 14 residues. In germline, CDR1 is PRHDT, CDR2 FYEKMQ (reference sequence). The CDR3 is CASSLRQGWDEQYF. CDR3 DNA: TGTGCCAGCAGCCTCCGACAGGGCTGGGACGAGCAGTACTTC.

The chain links TRBV20-1 to TRBJ2-7, with D perhaps matching TRBD1 (5 bases). Germline V gene data show CDR1 as DFQATT and CDR2 as SNEGSKA (reference sequence). Trimming took 3 bases from V and 3 from J, leaving 6 bases between them. The CDR3 consists of 11 residues. The CDR3 loop reads CSASDSYEQYF. The CDR3 coding sequence is TGCAGTGCTAGTGACAGCTACGAGCAGTACTTC.

This chain uses TRBV7-2 with TRBJ1-2, with a weak D call TRBD1 (5 bases). CDR3 length: 14 amino acids. V lost 5 bases, J lost 4 bases, and 14 bases lay in between. Germline V gene lookup returns CDR1 SGHTA and CDR2 FQGNSA. This CDR3 is CASSPDSTVYGYTF. The CDR3 DNA follows: TGTGCCAGCAGCCCCGACAGCACAGTCTATGGCTACACCTTC.

This rearrangement joins TRBV7-8 to TRBJ2-5, with 11 bases matching TRBD1. Germline V gene data show CDR1 as SGHVS and CDR2 as FQNEAQ. J gave up 5 bases and V 5 bases, and 7 bases lay outside the gene matches. The CDR3 has 15 amino acids. The CDR3 loop reads CASSAPGQGGETQYF. CDR3 nucleotide sequence: TGTGCCAGCAGCGCGCCGGGACAGGGGGGGGAGACCCAGTACTTC.

Details on this clone: The sample has other DNA sequences that encode this CDR3 too. This chain links TRBV7-9 with TRBJ1-1; tentative D call: TRBD1 (6 bases). Germline V gene sequence: CDR1 SEHNR, CDR2 FQNEAQ (reference sequence). Trimming removed 6 bases from V and 0 bases from J, with 11 bases in between. The CDR3 is 14 amino acids. The CDR3 reads CASSLTGMNTEAFF. In DNA, the CDR3 is TGTGCCAGCAGTTTAACAGGGATGAACACTGAAGCTTTCTTT.

The chain has TRBV11-3 and TRBJ2-1, with 7 bases fitting TRBD2. The CDR3 has 13 amino acids. Unmatched junction bases numbered 4, after V lost 3 bases and J lost 8 bases. CDR1 and CDR2 (germline): SGHNT, YENEEA. As DNA, the CDR3 is TGTGCCAGCAGCTTTGGACTAGGATATGAGCAGTTCTTC. Amino acids: CASSFGLGYEQFF.

The V and J genes are TRBV13 and TRBJ2-1; 8 bases map to TRBD1. Trimming took 5 bases from V and 6 from J; bases not matched to a gene: 9. Germline V gives CDR1 PRHDT, CDR2 FYEKMQ (reference sequence). This CDR3 has 15 amino acids. The CDR3 region is CASSNRDRRSNEQFF. For the CDR3, the DNA is TGTGCCAGCAGCAACCGGGACAGGAGATCCAATGAGCAGTTCTTC.

This clone appeared a few times. This rearrangement joins TRBV9 to TRBJ1-5; 7 positions match TRBD1. Germline-derived CDR1 and CDR2 are SGDLS and YYNGEE. The trim removed 4 bases at V and 7 bases at J, leaving 17 bases unmatched. This CDR3 has 17 amino acids. CDR3 DNA sequence: TGTGCCAGCAGCACCGTAGGAGGGGGCGGGGGGTTCCAGCCCCAGCATTTT. This encodes CASSTVGGGGGFQPQHF.

The V call is TRBV7-9, the J call TRBJ1-2; no definite D call. V shed 5 bases and J shed 0 bases, with 7 bases lying between them. CDR1 is SEHNR and CDR2 is FQNEAQ in the germline V gene (reference sequence). The CDR3 is 13 amino acids. CDR3 sequence: CASSPGTNYGYTF. CDR3 nucleotides: TGTGCCAGCAGCCCCGGGACTAACTATGGCTACACCTTC.

This sequence joins TRBV15 and TRBJ2-5, with D perhaps TRBD1 (6 bases). V shed 0 bases and J shed 2 bases, with 16 bases lying between them. Looked up from germline, CDR1 is LNHNV and CDR2 is YYDKDF (reference sequence). The CDR3 length is 17 residues. Here the CDR3 DNA reads TGTGCCACCAGCAGAGACGGACAGCGGATGGGGCAAGAGACCCAGTACTTC. Protein: CATSRDGQRMGQETQYF.

The CDR3 region is CSVGQGTTEAFF. The CDR3 DNA follows: TGCAGCGTGGGACAGGGAACAACTGAAGCTTTCTTT. The rearrangement links TRBV29-1 to TRBJ1-1; TRBD1 agrees at 9 bases. The J segment lost 5 bases and the V segment lost 6 bases, leaving 4 bases of the junction unmatched. CDR1 is SQVTM and CDR2 is ANQGSEA in the germline V gene. The CDR3 extends over 12 amino acids.

V and J are TRBV5-1 and TRBJ1-2; D is unclear. Per germline, CDR1 SGHRS and CDR2 YFSETQ. The CDR3 runs to 15 residues. The V end lost 5 bases, the J end lost 8 bases, and 22 bases lay between the germline ends. The CDR3 coding sequence is TGCGCCAGCAGTGATGGCAGGCCATCGTCGGGAGGCTACACCTTC. It encodes CASSDGRPSSGGYTF.

V and J are TRBV25-1 and TRBJ2-1; possible D gene TRBD2, 6 bases. Between the trimmed V and J ends, which lost 6 bases and 5 bases, there was a span of 8 bases. The germline V gene has CDR1 MGHDK and CDR2 SYGVNS. The CDR3 covers 12 residues. The CDR3 here is CASRRGHNEQFF. In DNA form, the CDR3 reads TGTGCCAGCAGGCGGGGTCACAATGAGCAGTTCTTC.

The chain uses TRBV30 and TRBJ2-3, with D uncertain. This CDR3 has 15 amino acids. Germline CDR1 is GTSNPN and CDR2 is SVGIG (reference sequence). V was cut by 0 bases and J by 2 bases, with 12 bases left in between. The CDR3 sequence: CAWSVSARNTDTQYF. CDR3 sequence (DNA): TGTGCCTGGAGTGTATCGGCCAGGAACACAGATACGCAGTATTTT.

The chain uses TRBV25-1 and TRBJ1-5; D gene unclear. CDR1 MGHDK and CDR2 SYGVNS come from the germline V gene. The CDR3 is 14 residues long. Trimming left V 6 bases short and J 1 base short, with 10 bases between. Here the CDR3 reads CASREAGSNQPQHF. The CDR3 DNA follows: TGTGCCAGCAGGGAGGCTGGCAGCAATCAGCCCCAGCATTTT.

In its sample, this clone was seen a few times. The rearrangement links TRBV5-1 to TRBJ2-6; 12 bases match TRBD1. The CDR3 contains 17 residues. J was trimmed by 2 bases and V by 4 bases; bases with no gene match: 4. The germline gives CDR1 SGHRS, CDR2 YFSETQ. CDR3 protein: CASSAGTGGAGANVLTF. CDR3 nucleotide sequence: TGCGCCAGCAGCGCCGGGACAGGGGGCGCTGGGGCCAACGTCCTGACTTTC.

The V and J genes are TRBV9 and TRBJ2-5; TRBD1 is a possible D gene (5 bases). The J call may be mistaken, given a closer DNA end match to TRBJ2-7. This CDR3 contains 14 residues. The germline V gene has CDR1 SGDLS and CDR2 YYNGEE. CDR3 sequence reads: CASTVGQKPYEQYF. The CDR3 nucleotides are TGTGCCAGCACCGTGGGGCAGAAACCCTACGAGCAGTACTTC.